The rows below give T cell receptor beta chains drawn from one sample of a study of CD8 T cells in Susac syndrome. TCRdb ran MiXCR on the immunoSEQ multiplex PCR reads and lists one entry per CDR3 protein. The sample contains more than 120,000 distinct CDR3 sequences, around 94% of which appear only once. The sequenced sample was CD4+ T cells from PBMCs. These receptor sequences come from a human donor in good health. CDR3s include the opening cysteine and the closing phenylalanine or tryptophan. The order of the fields is V gene, clone size, D gene, J gene, CDR3 protein, CDR3 DNA. D genes are given only for firm matches. Size values are once, few and many counts, or a class for expanded clones, and some rows have none.

v_call: TRBV10-2; clone_size: -; d_call: TRBD2; j_call: TRBJ2-7; cdr3_aa: CASSFSGTSYEQYF; cdr3_nt: TGCGCCAGCAGCTTTAGCGGGACGTCCTACGAGCAGTACTTC
v_call: TRBV18; clone_size: -; d_call: TRBD2; j_call: TRBJ2-7; cdr3_aa: CASSPLAASYEQYF; cdr3_nt: TGTGCCAGCTCACCGCTAGCGGCTTCCTACGAGCAGTACTTC
v_call: TRBV29-1; clone_size: -; d_call: -; j_call: TRBJ2-3; cdr3_aa: CSVAGRVTDTQYF; cdr3_nt: TGCAGCGTTGCTGGCAGGGTTACAGATACGCAGTATTTT
v_call: TRBV18; clone_size: once; d_call: -; j_call: TRBJ1-1; cdr3_aa: CASSEGSANTEAFF; cdr3_nt: TGTGCCAGCTCAGAGGGCAGCGCGAACACTGAAGCTTTCTTT
v_call: TRBV16; clone_size: few; d_call: -; j_call: TRBJ2-2; cdr3_aa: CASAPTRDTGELFF; cdr3_nt: TGTGCCAGCGCCCCGACCCGAGACACCGGGGAGCTTTTTTTT
v_call: TRBV15; clone_size: -; d_call: -; j_call: TRBJ2-7; cdr3_aa: CATSRGYEQYF; cdr3_nt: TGTGCCACCAGCAGAGGGTACGAGCAGTACTTC
v_call: TRBV12-3/TRBV12-4; clone_size: -; d_call: TRBD1; j_call: TRBJ1-5; cdr3_aa: CASRGSGGATQPQHF; cdr3_nt: TGTGCCAGCAGAGGCTCAGGGGGCGCCACTCAGCCCCAGCATTTT
v_call: TRBV5-1; clone_size: -; d_call: -; j_call: TRBJ2-2; cdr3_aa: CASSLLSQGSYTGELFF; cdr3_nt: TGCGCCAGCAGCTTGCTGTCTCAGGGGAGCTACACCGGGGAGCTGTTTTTT
v_call: TRBV27; clone_size: few; d_call: TRBD1; j_call: TRBJ1-1; cdr3_aa: CASSSQGKAFF; cdr3_nt: TGTGCCAGCAGTTCACAGGGGAAAGCTTTCTTT
v_call: TRBV27; clone_size: -; d_call: -; j_call: TRBJ2-2; cdr3_aa: CASQRLASTGELFF; cdr3_nt: TGTGCCAGCCAGAGGCTAGCGTCCACCGGGGAGCTGTTTTTT
v_call: TRBV3-1; clone_size: once; d_call: TRBD2; j_call: TRBJ2-5; cdr3_aa: CASSHLVASGQETQYF; cdr3_nt: TGTGCCAGCAGCCACCTTGTGGCTAGCGGGCAAGAGACCCAGTACTTC
v_call: TRBV4-1; clone_size: -; d_call: TRBD1; j_call: TRBJ2-5; cdr3_aa: CASSHEAGGELMTQYF; cdr3_nt: TGCGCCAGCAGCCATGAGGCAGGGGGCGAGCTGATGACCCAGTACTTC
v_call: TRBV30; clone_size: -; d_call: -; j_call: TRBJ2-7; cdr3_aa: CAWSVLGDEQYF; cdr3_nt: TGTGCCTGGAGTGTCTTGGGGGACGAGCAGTACTTC
v_call: TRBV11-2; clone_size: -; d_call: TRBD1; j_call: TRBJ2-5; cdr3_aa: CASSSAGTVGETQYF; cdr3_nt: TGTGCCAGCAGCTCGGCCGGGACAGTTGGAGAGACCCAGTACTTC
v_call: TRBV20-1; clone_size: -; d_call: -; j_call: TRBJ2-7; cdr3_aa: CSAPRGGSNSYEQYF; cdr3_nt: TGCAGTGCCCCCCGAGGGGGGAGTAATTCCTACGAGCAGTACTTC
v_call: TRBV5-1; clone_size: -; d_call: -; j_call: TRBJ2-3; cdr3_aa: CASSQIFTDTQYF; cdr3_nt: TGCGCCAGCAGCCAAATTTTCACAGATACGCAGTATTTT
v_call: TRBV2; clone_size: -; d_call: TRBD1; j_call: TRBJ1-2; cdr3_aa: CASSRQGADYGYTF; cdr3_nt: TGTGCCAGCAGTAGACAGGGTGCAGACTATGGCTACACCTTC
v_call: TRBV5-1; clone_size: -; d_call: TRBD2; j_call: TRBJ2-1; cdr3_aa: CASSPLGTSGHNEQFF; cdr3_nt: TGCGCCAGCAGCCCACTTGGGACTAGCGGCCACAATGAGCAGTTCTTC
v_call: TRBV5-1; clone_size: -; d_call: TRBD1; j_call: TRBJ1-1; cdr3_aa: CASSPDRVTTEAFF; cdr3_nt: TGCGCCAGCAGCCCGGACAGGGTGACCACTGAAGCTTTCTTT
v_call: TRBV20-1; clone_size: -; d_call: TRBD1; j_call: TRBJ2-2; cdr3_aa: CSARDLGGAAGELFF; cdr3_nt: TGCAGTGCTAGAGATCTAGGGGGCGCCGCCGGGGAGCTGTTTTTT
v_call: TRBV7-8; clone_size: -; d_call: TRBD2; j_call: TRBJ2-1; cdr3_aa: CASSLIPGGEQFF; cdr3_nt: TGTGCCAGCAGCTTAATTCCGGGAGGTGAGCAGTTCTTC
v_call: TRBV20-1; clone_size: -; d_call: -; j_call: TRBJ1-5; cdr3_aa: CSALVYNQPQHF; cdr3_nt: TGCAGTGCTCTGGTTTACAATCAGCCCCAGCATTTT
v_call: TRBV5-1; clone_size: -; d_call: -; j_call: TRBJ1-1; cdr3_aa: CASSLERWNTEAFF; cdr3_nt: TGCGCCAGCAGCTTGGAGAGATGGAACACTGAAGCTTTCTTT
v_call: TRBV27; clone_size: -; d_call: TRBD2; j_call: TRBJ2-5; cdr3_aa: CASSLGLAGAETQYF; cdr3_nt: TGTGCCAGCAGCTTGGGACTAGCGGGAGCAGAGACCCAGTACTTC
v_call: TRBV20-1; clone_size: once; d_call: -; j_call: TRBJ2-5; cdr3_aa: CSARDPRGGKTQYF; cdr3_nt: TGCAGTGCTAGAGATCCCAGGGGAGGGAAGACCCAGTACTTC
v_call: TRBV18; clone_size: -; d_call: -; j_call: TRBJ2-1; cdr3_aa: CASSEWGNEQFF; cdr3_nt: TGTGCCAGCTCAGAGTGGGGGAATGAGCAGTTCTTC
v_call: TRBV5-1; clone_size: -; d_call: -; j_call: TRBJ1-1; cdr3_aa: CASSRGTSNTEAFF; cdr3_nt: TGCGCCAGCAGCCGAGGGACATCGAACACTGAAGCTTTCTTT
v_call: TRBV7-3; clone_size: -; d_call: TRBD1; j_call: TRBJ1-1; cdr3_aa: CASSSGGAFTEAFF; cdr3_nt: TGTGCCAGCAGCTCAGGGGGCGCATTCACTGAAGCTTTCTTT
v_call: TRBV2; clone_size: -; d_call: TRBD1; j_call: TRBJ1-2; cdr3_aa: CASSVGTGINGYTF; cdr3_nt: TGTGCCAGCAGTGTAGGGACAGGGATCAATGGCTACACCTTC
v_call: TRBV19; clone_size: few; d_call: -; j_call: TRBJ1-1; cdr3_aa: CASSILGGTEAFF; cdr3_nt: TGTGCCAGTAGTATTTTAGGCGGCACTGAAGCTTTCTTT
v_call: TRBV3-1; clone_size: -; d_call: -; j_call: TRBJ2-7; cdr3_aa: CASSLGQSPRDEQYF; cdr3_nt: TGTGCCAGCAGCCTCGGACAGTCCCCGCGGGACGAGCAGTACTTC
v_call: TRBV7-2; clone_size: few; d_call: TRBD1; j_call: TRBJ2-7; cdr3_aa: CASSLDRGPYEQYF; cdr3_nt: TGTGCCAGCAGCTTAGACAGGGGCCCTTACGAGCAGTACTTC
v_call: TRBV27; clone_size: -; d_call: -; j_call: TRBJ1-5; cdr3_aa: CASSYRDQPQHF; cdr3_nt: TGTGCCAGCAGTTACAGGGATCAGCCCCAGCATTTT
v_call: TRBV6-1; clone_size: -; d_call: -; j_call: TRBJ1-5; cdr3_aa: CASSDGFGEVQPQHF; cdr3_nt: TGTGCCAGCAGTGACGGGTTCGGCGAAGTTCAGCCCCAGCATTTT
v_call: TRBV7-6; clone_size: -; d_call: -; j_call: TRBJ1-4; cdr3_aa: CASSLGSMGRLEKLFF; cdr3_nt: TGTGCCAGCAGCTTAGGTTCGATGGGGCGGCTCGAAAAACTGTTTTTT
v_call: TRBV10-3; clone_size: -; d_call: -; j_call: TRBJ2-7; cdr3_aa: CAIRQPRGYEQYF; cdr3_nt: TGTGCCATCAGACAGCCAAGAGGCTACGAGCAGTACTTC
v_call: TRBV18; clone_size: -; d_call: -; j_call: TRBJ2-7; cdr3_aa: CASSPPGKQYF; cdr3_nt: TGTGCCAGCTCACCACCGGGGAAGCAGTACTTC
v_call: TRBV19; clone_size: once; d_call: TRBD2; j_call: TRBJ2-1; cdr3_aa: CASNPLAGGNEQFF; cdr3_nt: TGTGCCAGTAATCCCCTAGCGGGGGGTAATGAGCAGTTCTTC
v_call: TRBV6-6; clone_size: -; d_call: -; j_call: TRBJ2-7; cdr3_aa: CASSYQGHRLSYEQYF; cdr3_nt: TGTGCCAGCAGTTACCAAGGACACCGTCTTTCCTACGAGCAGTACTTC
v_call: TRBV4-1; clone_size: -; d_call: TRBD2; j_call: TRBJ2-3; cdr3_aa: CASSLAGLGDTQYF; cdr3_nt: TGCGCCAGCAGCCTTGCGGGACTAGGGGATACGCAGTATTTT
v_call: TRBV12-3/TRBV12-4; clone_size: -; d_call: TRBD1; j_call: TRBJ1-2; cdr3_aa: CASILAGTGAYGYTF; cdr3_nt: TGTGCCAGCATTCTTGCCGGGACAGGGGCTTATGGCTACACCTTC
v_call: TRBV18; clone_size: -; d_call: -; j_call: TRBJ2-3; cdr3_aa: CASSLGTTDTQYF; cdr3_nt: TGTGCCAGCTCACTAGGGACCACAGATACGCAGTATTTT